This TCR beta chain was profiled in a study of blood T cell repertoires in COVID-19. Overall study context: Acute-phase and convalescent COVID-19 samples originated in the United States, Italy and Spain. The analysed material was cDNA or gDNA that came from T cells, B-cell-depleted T cells, or PBMCs.

Germline CDR1 is MDHEN and CDR2 is SYDVKM. The CDR3 covers 13 residues. The V end lost 8 bases, the J end lost 1 base, and 11 bases lay between the germline ends. Authors' analysis steps: Reference gene primer amplification in the assay estimated nucleated cell counts. Only in-frame clones appear in the TCRdb table, and some are missing; sequencing was by immunoSEQ multiplex PCR. V, J and clone size are those of that table, while D and trimming were read from the DNA. Seen here are more than 95,000 clones, around nine tenths observed once, and the top ten hold around 5.5%. The source material was peripheral blood. The rearrangement uses TRBV28 and TRBJ2-5; possible D gene TRBD1, 6 bases. The TCR originated in a human donor in a cohort sampled during active COVID-19. The CDR3 here is CASGDRSQETQYF. The CDR3 DNA reads TGTGCCAGCGGCGACAGGTCCCAAGAGACCCAGTACTTC.